Below, one T cell receptor (delta chain) is given with its context. TCRdb processed the reads again with the CATT caller. The data contain 8,500 to 13,000 delta-chain clones, 9% to 10% of them singletons. This record belongs to a study of gamma-delta chains in newborns, infants, children. CDR1 is GEAIGNYY and CDR2 is EKD in the germline V gene. CDR3 length: 20 amino acids. Germline trimming cut 1 base from V and 0 bases from J; bases unmatched to any gene: 18. What was sequenced was blood. The chain recombines TRDV2 with TRDJ1; TRDD3 agrees at 8 bases. This receptor was identified in a child who was a newborn, infant or young child, either healthy, febrile or measles-vaccinated (not recorded which). The CDR3 bases are TGTGCCTGTGACACAGTACCCGACTGGGGGCCTACCCAATACACCGATAAACTCATCTTT. Its translation: CACDTVPDWGPTQYTDKLIF.